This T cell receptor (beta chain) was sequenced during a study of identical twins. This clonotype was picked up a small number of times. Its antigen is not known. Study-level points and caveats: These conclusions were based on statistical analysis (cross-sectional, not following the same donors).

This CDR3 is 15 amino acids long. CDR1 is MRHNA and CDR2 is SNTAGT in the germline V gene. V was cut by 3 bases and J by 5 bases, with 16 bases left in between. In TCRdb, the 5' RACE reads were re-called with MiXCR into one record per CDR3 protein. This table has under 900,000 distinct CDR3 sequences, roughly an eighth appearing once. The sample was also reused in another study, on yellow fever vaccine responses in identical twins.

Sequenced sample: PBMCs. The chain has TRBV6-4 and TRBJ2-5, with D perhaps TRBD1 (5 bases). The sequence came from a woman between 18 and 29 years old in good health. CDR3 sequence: CASSEMWTPGETQYF. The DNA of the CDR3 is TGTGCCAGCAGTGAAATGTGGACCCCAGGGGAGACCCAGTACTTC.